This note documents a single T cell receptor (beta chain) sequence. What it binds is not known. The data originate from a study of T cell responses to AZD1222 COVID-19 vaccine. Whole-study results and caveats: The donors showed a predominance of white British ancestry and of females, with possible underestimation of clonal diversity.

Profiling relied on immunoSEQ multiplex PCR, and the TCRdb table lists in-frame clones only, not all of them. The sample yields 130,000 or so clones, around 84% seen once. This CDR3 spans 14 amino acids. Per germline, CDR1 SGHVS and CDR2 FQNEAQ. The V end was cut by 0 bases, the J end by 6 bases, with 9 bases between. The source is an adult in good health. The chain uses TRBV7-8 and TRBJ2-1; D call uncertain. The sample here was peripheral blood, taken on day 0 of AZD1222 vaccination. CDR3 loop: CASSLAARSNEQFF. CDR3 DNA: TGTGCCAGCAGCTTAGCGGCCAGGTCCAATGAGCAGTTCTTC.